What follows describes a single T cell receptor beta chain. The antigen is not known. The source of the sample is a study of blood T cells in healthy people across ages. Turning to the study itself: Template switching caught about one barcoded beta molecule for each two T cells. Overall study findings and caveats: Considered underestimates were the diversity estimates obtained from one million T cells.

Germline CDR1 reads SEHNR; CDR2 reads FQNEAQ (reference sequence). V lost 6 bases to trimming and J lost 0 bases; unmatched junction nucleotides: 7. The CDR3 is 15 residues long. Primers used in a second PCR of roughly 7 to 12 cycles were a sample-barcoded 5' primer and a J-beta primer mix. TCRdb fed the 5' RACE reads into MiXCR, producing one record per CDR3 protein. The sample holds hundreds of thousands of distinct CDR3 sequences, around 26% seen once. This chain uses TRBV7-9 with TRBJ1-2; 7 nucleotides line up with TRBD1. Sequenced input: blood. This TCR came from a woman at least 80 years old in good health. For the CDR3, the DNA is TGTGCCAGCAGATCGGACAGGCCTTCTAACTATGGCTACACCTTC. This codes for CASRSDRPSNYGYTF.